Below, one T cell receptor beta chain is given with its context. Its antigen is not known. This entry is derived from a study of cytomegalovirus exposure and HLA in healthy donors. Overall study: From donors who were HLA-typed, an early data release held approximately 91 million unique TCRs. General observations from the study: Analyzed later, association rates of TCRs varied across HLA loci, with DRB1 most and HLA-C fewest. Indistinguishable V segments such as TRBV6-2 and TRBV6-3 were excluded. Analysis performed later showed TCR beta chains linked to HLA being more clonally expanded than equally common others.

The trim removed 5 bases at V and 8 bases at J, leaving 5 bases unmatched. CDR3 size: 15 residues. Germline V CDR1 and CDR2: LNHDA, SQIVND (reference sequence). The PCR was carried out with 60 Vbeta primers and 13 Jbeta primers. Measured with immunoSEQ multiplex PCR; TCRdb has only the in-frame clones, and not every one. This sample has 150,000 to 200,000 clones; roughly 84% occur once, and the top ten carry roughly 6.5%. The chain couples TRBV19 to TRBJ2-1; TRBD2 aligns across 14 bases. This receptor was obtained from a man aged 45-60 years in good health and CMV-seropositive. The sample comprised PBMCs. As DNA, the CDR3 is TGTGCCAGTAGTCCGGGACTAGCGGGAGTCGATGAGCAGTTCTTC. As protein: CASSPGLAGVDEQFF.